This T cell receptor (beta chain) was captured in a study of blood T cell repertoires in COVID-19. In the study overall: The United States, Italy and Spain supplied acute and convalescent COVID-19 samples. Sources were T cells, B-cell-depleted T cells, or PBMCs; the material itself was cDNA or gDNA.

Authors' analysis steps: Cell counts per sample came from amplifying reference gene primers. The method was immunoSEQ multiplex PCR; TCRdb's version includes in-frame clones alone and lacks a portion of them. V and J calls and clone size come straight from that table; D and trimming were deduced from the DNA. The data show roughly 80,000 clones, roughly four fifths seen once. The sequence was obtained from a human donor in a cohort sampled during active COVID-19. The sequencing input was peripheral blood.

The CDR3 DNA is TGTGCCTGGGCCAAGACAGGGGGCAGCTACGAGCAGTACTTC. Encoded protein: CAWAKTGGSYEQYF. The gene calls are TRBV30 and TRBJ2-7; TRBD1 matches 10 bases. Looked up from germline, CDR1 is GTSNPN and CDR2 is SVGIG (reference sequence). The V gene end was trimmed by 5 bases and the J gene end by 3 bases; junction bases not matched to a gene: 7. The CDR3 is 14 amino acids.